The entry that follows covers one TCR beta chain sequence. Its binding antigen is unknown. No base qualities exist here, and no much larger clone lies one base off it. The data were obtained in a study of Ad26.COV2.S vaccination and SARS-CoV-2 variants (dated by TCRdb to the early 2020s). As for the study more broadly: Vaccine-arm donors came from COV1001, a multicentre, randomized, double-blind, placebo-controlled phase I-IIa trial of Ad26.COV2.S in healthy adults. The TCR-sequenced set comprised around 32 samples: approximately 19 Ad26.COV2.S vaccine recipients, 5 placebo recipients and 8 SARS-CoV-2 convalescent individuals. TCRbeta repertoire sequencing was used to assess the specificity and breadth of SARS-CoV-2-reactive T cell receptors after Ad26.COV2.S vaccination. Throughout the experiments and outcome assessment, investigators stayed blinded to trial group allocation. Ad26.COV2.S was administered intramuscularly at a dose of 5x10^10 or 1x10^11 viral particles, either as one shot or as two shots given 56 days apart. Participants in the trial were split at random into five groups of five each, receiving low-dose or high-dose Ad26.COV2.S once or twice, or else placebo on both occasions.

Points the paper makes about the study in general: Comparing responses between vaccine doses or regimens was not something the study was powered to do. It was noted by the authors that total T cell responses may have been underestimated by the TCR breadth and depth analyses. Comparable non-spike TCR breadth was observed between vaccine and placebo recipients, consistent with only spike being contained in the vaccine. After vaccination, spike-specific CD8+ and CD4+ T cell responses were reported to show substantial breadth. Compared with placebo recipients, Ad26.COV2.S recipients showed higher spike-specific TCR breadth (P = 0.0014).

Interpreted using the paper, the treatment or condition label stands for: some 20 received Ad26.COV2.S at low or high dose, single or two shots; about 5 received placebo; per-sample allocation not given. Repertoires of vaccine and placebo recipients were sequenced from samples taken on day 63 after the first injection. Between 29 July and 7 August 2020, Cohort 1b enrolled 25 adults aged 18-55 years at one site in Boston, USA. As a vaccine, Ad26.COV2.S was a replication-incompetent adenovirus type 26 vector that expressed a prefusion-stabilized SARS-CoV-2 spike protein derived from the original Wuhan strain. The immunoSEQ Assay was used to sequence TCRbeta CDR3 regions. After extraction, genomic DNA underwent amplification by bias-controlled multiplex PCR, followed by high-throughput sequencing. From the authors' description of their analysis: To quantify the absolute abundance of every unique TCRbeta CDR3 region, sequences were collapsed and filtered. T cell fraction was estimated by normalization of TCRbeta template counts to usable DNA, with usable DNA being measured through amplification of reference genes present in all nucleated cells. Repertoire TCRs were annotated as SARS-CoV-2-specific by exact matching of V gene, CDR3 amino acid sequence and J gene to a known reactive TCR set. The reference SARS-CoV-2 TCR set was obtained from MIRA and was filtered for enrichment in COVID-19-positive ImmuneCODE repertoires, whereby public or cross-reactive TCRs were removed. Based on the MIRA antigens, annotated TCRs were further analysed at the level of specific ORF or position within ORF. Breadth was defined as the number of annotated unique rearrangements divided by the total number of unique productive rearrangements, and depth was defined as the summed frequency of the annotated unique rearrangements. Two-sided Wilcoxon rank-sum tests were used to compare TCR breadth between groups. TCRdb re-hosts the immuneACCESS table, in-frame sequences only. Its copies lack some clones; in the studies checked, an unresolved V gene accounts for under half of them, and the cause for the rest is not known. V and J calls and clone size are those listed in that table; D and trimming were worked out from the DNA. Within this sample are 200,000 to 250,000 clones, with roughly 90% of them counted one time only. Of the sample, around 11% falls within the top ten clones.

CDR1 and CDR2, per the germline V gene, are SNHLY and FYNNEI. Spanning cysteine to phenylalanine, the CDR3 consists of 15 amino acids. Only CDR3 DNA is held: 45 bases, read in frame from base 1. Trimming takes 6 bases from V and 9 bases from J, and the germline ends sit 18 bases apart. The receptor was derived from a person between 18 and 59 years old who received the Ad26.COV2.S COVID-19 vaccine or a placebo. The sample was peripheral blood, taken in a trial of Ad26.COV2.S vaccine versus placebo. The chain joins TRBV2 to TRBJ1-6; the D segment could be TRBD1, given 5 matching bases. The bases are TGTGCCAGCAGAGCGCCCGGGGGTGTCGGTTCACCCCTCCACTTT. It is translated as CASRAPGGVGSPLHF. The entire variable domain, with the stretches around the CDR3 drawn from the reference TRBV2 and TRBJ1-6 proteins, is EPEVTQTPSHQVTQMGQEVILRCVPISNHLYFYWYRQILGQKVEFLVSFYNNEISEKSEIFDDQFSVERPDGSNFTLKIRSTKLEDSAMYFCASRAPGGVGSPLHFGNGTRLTVT.